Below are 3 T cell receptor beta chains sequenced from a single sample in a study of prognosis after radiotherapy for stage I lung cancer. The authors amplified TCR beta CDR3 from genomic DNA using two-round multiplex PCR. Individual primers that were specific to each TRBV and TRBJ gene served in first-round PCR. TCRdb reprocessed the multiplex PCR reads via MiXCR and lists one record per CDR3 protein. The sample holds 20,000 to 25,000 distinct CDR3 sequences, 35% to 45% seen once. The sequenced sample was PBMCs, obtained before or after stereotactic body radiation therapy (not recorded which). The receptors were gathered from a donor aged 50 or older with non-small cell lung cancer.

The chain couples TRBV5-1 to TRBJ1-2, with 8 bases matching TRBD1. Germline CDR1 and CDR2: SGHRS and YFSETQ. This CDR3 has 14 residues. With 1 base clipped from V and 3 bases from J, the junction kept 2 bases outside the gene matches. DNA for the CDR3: TGCGCCAGCAGCTTGTCGGGACAGGACTATGGCTACACCTTC. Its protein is CASSLSGQDYGYTF.

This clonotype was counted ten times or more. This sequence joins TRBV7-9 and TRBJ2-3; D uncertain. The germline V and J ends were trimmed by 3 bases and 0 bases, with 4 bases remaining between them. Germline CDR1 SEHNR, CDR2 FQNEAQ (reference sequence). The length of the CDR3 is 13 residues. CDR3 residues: CASSFGSTDTQYF. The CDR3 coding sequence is TGTGCCAGCAGCTTCGGGAGCACAGATACGCAGTATTTT.

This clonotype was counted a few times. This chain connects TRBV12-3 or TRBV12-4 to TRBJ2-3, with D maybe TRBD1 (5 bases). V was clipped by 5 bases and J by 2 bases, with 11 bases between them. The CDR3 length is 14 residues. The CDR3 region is CASSMTEITDTQYF. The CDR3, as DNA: TGTGCCAGCAGTATGACAGAAATCACAGATACGCAGTATTTT.